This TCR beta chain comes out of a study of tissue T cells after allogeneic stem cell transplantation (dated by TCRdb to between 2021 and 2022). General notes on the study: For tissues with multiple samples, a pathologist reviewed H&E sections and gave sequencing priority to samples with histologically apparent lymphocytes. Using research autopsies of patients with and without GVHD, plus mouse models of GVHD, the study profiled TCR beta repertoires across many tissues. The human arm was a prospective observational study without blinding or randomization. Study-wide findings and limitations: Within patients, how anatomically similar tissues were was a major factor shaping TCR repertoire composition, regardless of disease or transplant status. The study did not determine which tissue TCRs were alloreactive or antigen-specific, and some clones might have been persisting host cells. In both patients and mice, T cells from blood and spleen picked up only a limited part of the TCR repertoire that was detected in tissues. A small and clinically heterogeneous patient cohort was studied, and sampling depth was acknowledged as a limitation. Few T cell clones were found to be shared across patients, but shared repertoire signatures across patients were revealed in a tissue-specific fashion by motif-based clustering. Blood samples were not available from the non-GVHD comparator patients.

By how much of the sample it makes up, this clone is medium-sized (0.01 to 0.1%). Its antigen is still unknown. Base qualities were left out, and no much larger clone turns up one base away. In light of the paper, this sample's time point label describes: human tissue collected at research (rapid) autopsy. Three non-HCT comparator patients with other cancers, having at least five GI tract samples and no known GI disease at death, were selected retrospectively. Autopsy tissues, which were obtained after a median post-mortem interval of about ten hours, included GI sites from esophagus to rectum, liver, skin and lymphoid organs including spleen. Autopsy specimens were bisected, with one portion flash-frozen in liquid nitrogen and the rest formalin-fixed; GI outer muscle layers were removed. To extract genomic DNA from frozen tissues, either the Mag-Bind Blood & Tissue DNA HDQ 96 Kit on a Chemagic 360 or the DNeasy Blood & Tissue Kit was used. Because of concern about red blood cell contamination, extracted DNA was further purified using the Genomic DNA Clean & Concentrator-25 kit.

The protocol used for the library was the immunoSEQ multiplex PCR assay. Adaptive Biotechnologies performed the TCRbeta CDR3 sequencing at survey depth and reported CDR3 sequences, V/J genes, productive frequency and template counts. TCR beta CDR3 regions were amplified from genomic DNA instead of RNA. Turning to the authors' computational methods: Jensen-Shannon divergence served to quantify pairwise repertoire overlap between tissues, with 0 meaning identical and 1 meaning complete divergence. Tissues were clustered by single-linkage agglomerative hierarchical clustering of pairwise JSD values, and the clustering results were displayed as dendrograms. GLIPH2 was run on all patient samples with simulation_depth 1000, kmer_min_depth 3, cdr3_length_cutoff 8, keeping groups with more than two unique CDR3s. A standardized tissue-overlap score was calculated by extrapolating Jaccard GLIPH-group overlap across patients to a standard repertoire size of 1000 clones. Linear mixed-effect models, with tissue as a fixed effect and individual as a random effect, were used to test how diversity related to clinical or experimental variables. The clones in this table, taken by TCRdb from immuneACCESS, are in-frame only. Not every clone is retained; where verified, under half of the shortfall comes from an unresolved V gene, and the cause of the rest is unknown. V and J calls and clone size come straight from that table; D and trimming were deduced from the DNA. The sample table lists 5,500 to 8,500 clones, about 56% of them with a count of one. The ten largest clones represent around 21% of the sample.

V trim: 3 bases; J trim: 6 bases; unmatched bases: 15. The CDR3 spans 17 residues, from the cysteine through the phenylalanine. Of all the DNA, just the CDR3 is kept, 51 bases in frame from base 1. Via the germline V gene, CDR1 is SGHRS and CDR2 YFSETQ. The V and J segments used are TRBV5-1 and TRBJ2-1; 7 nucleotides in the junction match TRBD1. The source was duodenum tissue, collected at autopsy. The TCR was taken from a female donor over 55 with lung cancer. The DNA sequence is TGCGCCAGCAGCTATTCGAGGGTAGGACAGGCAGGCAATGAGCAGTTCTTC. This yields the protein CASSYSRVGQAGNEQFF.